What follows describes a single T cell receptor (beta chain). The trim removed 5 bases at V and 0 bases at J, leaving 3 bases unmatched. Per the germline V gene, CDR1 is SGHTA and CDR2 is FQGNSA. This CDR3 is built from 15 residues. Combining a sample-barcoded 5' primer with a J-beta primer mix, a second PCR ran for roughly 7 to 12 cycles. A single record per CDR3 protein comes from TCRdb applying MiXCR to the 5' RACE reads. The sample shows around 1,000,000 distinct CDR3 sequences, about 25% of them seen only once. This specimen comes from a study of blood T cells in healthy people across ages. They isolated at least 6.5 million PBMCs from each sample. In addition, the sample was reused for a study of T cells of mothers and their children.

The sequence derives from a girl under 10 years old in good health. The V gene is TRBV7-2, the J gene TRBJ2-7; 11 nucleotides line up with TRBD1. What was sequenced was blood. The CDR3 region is CASSHGTGGSYEQYF. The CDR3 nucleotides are TGTGCCAGCAGCCACGGGACAGGGGGCTCCTACGAGCAGTACTTC.